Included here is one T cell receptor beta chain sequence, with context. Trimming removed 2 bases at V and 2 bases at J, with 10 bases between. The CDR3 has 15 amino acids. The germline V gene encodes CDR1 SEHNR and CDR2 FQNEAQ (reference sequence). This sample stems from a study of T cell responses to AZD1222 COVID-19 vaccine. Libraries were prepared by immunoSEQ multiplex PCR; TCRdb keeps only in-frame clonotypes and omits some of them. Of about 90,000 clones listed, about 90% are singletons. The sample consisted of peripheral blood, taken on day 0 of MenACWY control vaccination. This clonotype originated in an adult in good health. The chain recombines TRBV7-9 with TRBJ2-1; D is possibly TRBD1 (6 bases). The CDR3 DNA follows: TGTGCCAGCAGCTTACAGGGGACCACCTACAATGAGCAGTTCTTC. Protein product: CASSLQGTTYNEQFF.